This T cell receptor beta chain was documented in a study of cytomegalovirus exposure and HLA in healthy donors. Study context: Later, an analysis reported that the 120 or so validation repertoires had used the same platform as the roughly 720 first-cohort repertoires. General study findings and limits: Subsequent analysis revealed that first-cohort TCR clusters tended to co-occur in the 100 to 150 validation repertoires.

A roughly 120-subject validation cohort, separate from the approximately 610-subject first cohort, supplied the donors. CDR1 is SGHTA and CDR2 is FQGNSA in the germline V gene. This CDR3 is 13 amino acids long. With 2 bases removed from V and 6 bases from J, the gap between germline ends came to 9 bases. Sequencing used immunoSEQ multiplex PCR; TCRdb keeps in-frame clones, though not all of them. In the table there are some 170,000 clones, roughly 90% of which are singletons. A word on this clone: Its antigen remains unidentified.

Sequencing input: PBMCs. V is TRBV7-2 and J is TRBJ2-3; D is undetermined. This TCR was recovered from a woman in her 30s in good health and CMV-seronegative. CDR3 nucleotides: TGTGCCAGCAGCTTAAGTGGTTGGGATACGCAGTATTTT. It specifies CASSLSGWDTQYF.